The T cell receptor beta chain under discussion was sequenced for a study of T cell repertoires in cytomegalovirus infection. Study in general: Indicated by public TCR beta signatures were CMV infection and matching HLA type.

TCRdb itself ran the reads through MiXCR, one entry per CDR3 protein. The data hold about 440,000 distinct CDR3 sequences, with approximately 31% observed a single time. This CDR3 comprises 14 residues. V dropped 3 bases and J dropped 2 bases, with 11 bases sitting between them. Germline V gene lookup returns CDR1 MGHRA and CDR2 YSYEKL. The sequence derives from a human donor in good health (CMV status not recorded). Some clones in this sample may be carry-over from other donors' samples. Sequences were obtained from PBMCs. The chain has TRBV4-1 and TRBJ2-7; D is unclear. CDR3 region: CASSHKDPAYEQYF. The CDR3 bases are TGCGCCAGCAGCCACAAGGACCCAGCCTACGAGCAGTACTTC.